This TCR beta chain came from a study of cytomegalovirus exposure and HLA in healthy donors. This clone has more than one count but fewer than ten. The target antigen is unknown. The study drew the donors from its approximately 110-subject validation cohort, separate from the approximately 700-subject first cohort. Study-level results: The classifier, whose performance was assessed in both the original and validation cohorts, reportedly diagnosed cytomegalovirus status with high specificity and sensitivity. One later analysis, an examination of the 90 to 150 validation repertoires, found that first-cohort TCR clusters tended to co-occur in them. Specificity of three CMV-associated chains for CMV antigens was verified in vitro.

Sequencing was performed with immunoSEQ multiplex PCR; in TCRdb, only in-frame clones are kept and a portion is missing. The sample includes under 400,000 clones, approximately 91% seen only once; the top ten take roughly 0.88%. This CDR3 spans 13 amino acids. In germline, CDR1 is SGHRS, CDR2 YFSETQ. The V gene lost 0 bases and the J gene lost 8 bases, with 8 bases spanning the gap. Sequencing input: PBMCs. The chain carries TRBV5-1 and TRBJ1-4; D is unclear. The receptor was isolated from a man aged 30-40 years in good health and CMV-seronegative. CDR3 protein: CASSLAKTEKLFF. The DNA of the CDR3 is TGCGCCAGCAGCTTGGCTAAGACAGAAAAACTGTTTTTT. Filled out from reference TRBV5-1 and TRBJ1-4, the complete variable domain reads KAGVTQTPRYLIKTRGQQVTLSCSPISGHRSVSWYQQTPGQGLQFLFEYFSETQRNKGNFPGRFSGRQFSNSRSEMNVSTLELGDSALYLCASSLAKTEKLFFGSGTQLSVL.